The present T cell receptor (beta chain) was sequenced within a study of cytomegalovirus exposure and HLA in healthy donors (dated by TCRdb to about 2017). With respect to the entire study: An earlier analysis of under 600 of the donors reported approximately 270 Gb of sequence data and 100 million to 130 million unique TCR beta sequences from about 179 million T cells. About 300 gigabases of sequencing data and approximately 93 million unique TCR sequences were included in an early release covering about 700 HLA-typed donors. Of the 350 to 450 genotyped donors, 81% were placed in the genetic ancestry cluster associated with self-reported Caucasian donors. The study aimed to test whether cataloging public T cell receptors could reveal signatures of past pathogen exposure. Using immunosequencing, the study profiled T cell repertoires from about 610 subjects and related those repertoires to cytomegalovirus serostatus. In addition to the first cohort of 666 subjects, a separate validation cohort of 120 different subjects was used. To predict cytomegalovirus infection status, the study brought together high-throughput TCR immunosequencing, statistical association of individual TCRs with disease status, and machine learning. To study patterns of TCR occurrence, a later analysis re-analyzed previously published TCR beta repertoires from around 670 donors and added high-resolution HLA genotyping. The later analysis used no new phenotypic data to find candidate immune exposures, relying instead on TCR beta sequences and their occurrence across donors. To decide whether each TCR beta V gene segment behaved as functional or pseudogenic, an earlier analysis of some 570 of the donors relied on high-throughput TCR beta sequencing. Alongside the repertoire data, information on donor age, sex, ethnicity and CMV serostatus was compiled. In a later genetic analysis, genome-wide SNP genotypes for about three fifths of the 666 donors were used, and that subset was treated as a discovery cohort. Every repertoire in the discovery cohort had been generated on one and the same sequencing platform. Both class I and class II loci were covered by HLA typing, at four-digit resolution. Typing coverage differed by locus: A, B, C, DRB1 and DQB1 were typed in about 620-630 donors, DQA1 in about 560, DPA1 in approximately 610, and DPB1 in approximately 450. Because of strong linkage in the cohort, a handful of DR-DQ haplotypes were treated as single units for association and clustering. On average, around 240,000 unique TCR beta nucleotide sequences were sequenced per donor among some 420 genotyped donors of the cohort, with roughly 18% of those sequences being non-productive.

General conclusions and limits of the study: The classifier was reported to diagnose cytomegalovirus status with high specificity and sensitivity in both the original and validation cohorts. In an earlier analysis of roughly 560 of the donors, most TCR beta V segments were observed in productive rearrangements about 87% or about 30% of the time, broadly matching IMGT annotations. A few of the identified cytomegalovirus-associated TCR beta chains were confirmed in vitro to be specific for cytomegalovirus antigens. When HLA alleles, especially DR and DQ, strongly co-occurred, attributing TCR associations to individual alleles was difficult. According to a later genetic analysis, donors in an Asian-associated ancestry cluster had fewer N-insertions in productive TCRs than the approximately 630-donor mean. In a later genetic analysis, a missense DCLRE1C variant was associated with V-gene and J-gene trimming of TCR beta chains, and the association was replicated in an independent cohort. According to a later analysis, TCR association rates differed among HLA loci, with DRB1 alleles showing the most associated TCRs and HLA-C alleles showing the fewest. The authors suggested that the approach could potentially be generalized to other disease states and immunological phenotypes. Roughly uniform sequencing depth across donors was assumed in presence/absence analyses, although this assumption may not hold. In the study, 150 to 200 TCR beta chains were listed as associated with cytomegalovirus. In a later analysis, most CMV-associated TCR beta chains were found to appear HLA-restricted, with HLA associations seemingly driven largely by CMV exposure. Only TCR beta chains were sequenced in this cohort, and the absence of alpha or paired-chain data limited detectable features. In a later analysis, 16,951 TCR beta sequences were associated with specific HLA alleles at a false discovery rate of 0.05. Correlated functional status among segregating V segments might be attributable to linkage disequilibrium, but an unknown experimental factor could not be ruled out. In a later analysis, several top co-occurrence clusters were reported to appear linked to parvovirus B19, influenza, CMV and Epstein-Barr virus. Some IMGT-functional V segments, including TRBV6-2 and TRBV6-3, could not be told apart with the 87-base-pair reads, so those segments were excluded. Because some donors lacked HLA typing at each locus, the association tests relied only on the typed subset. A cluster of highly shared sequence variants was judged likely to represent a technical artifact of the sequencing pipeline. CMV serostatus was the only immune exposure information available for the cohort. Over 15 rarely observed V segments, including chromosome 9 orphons, were excluded from the earlier analysis of just under 600 of the donors because counts were too low. A further reported finding was that TCR beta sequences accurately predicted the HLA-A and HLA-B alleles for most subjects in the first cohort. A later analysis found that HLA-associated TCR beta chains were more clonally expanded and had lower generation probabilities than equally common non-associated chains. Across donors, most TCR sequences were observed very rarely, whereas some public TCRs were present in many individuals.

Taken from cysteine to phenylalanine, the CDR3 has 17 residues. Only the CDR3 DNA is retained, 51 bases long and in frame from the first base. From the germline V gene, CDR1 is SGHTA and CDR2 is FQGNSA. The germline V end is reduced by 3 bases and the J end by 5 bases; junction bases left unmatched: 11. Library preparation employed the immunoSEQ multiplex PCR assay. A mixture of 60 forward primers for TCR Vbeta segments and 13 reverse primers for TCR Jbeta segments was used in the multiplex PCR. The CDR3 region of rearranged TCR beta genes was amplified from genomic DNA with a multiplex PCR assay. Amplified TCR beta libraries were sequenced as 87-base-pair reads on the Illumina HiSeq System. The study's processing was this. In a later analysis, about 80 million unique TCR beta chains were counted across the approximately 620 repertoires, and roughly 9.9 million of these chains were shared by at least two donors. Raw reads were error-corrected and collapsed into unique sequences by a nearest-neighbor algorithm in which closely related sequences were merged to remove PCR and sequencing errors. Alignment of CDR3 sequences to IMGT reference sequences was used to assign V, D and J gene segments. For a sequence to be retained, at least a six-nucleotide match to both a V gene segment and a J gene segment was required. A rearrangement was called productive if the CDR3 had no stop codons and remained in frame with V and J, and every other rearrangement was called non-productive. CDR3 was defined according to IMGT convention as the region running from the second conserved V-encoded cysteine to the conserved J-encoded phenylalanine. The earlier analysis of fewer than 750 of the donors excluded sequences that lacked an unambiguous match to a single V gene segment. In an earlier analysis of approximately 560 of the donors, a V segment was called functional when productive rearrangements were above 56.7%, and segregating when the standard deviation between donors exceeded 5%. A statistical classification framework was built for diagnosing cytomegalovirus status from the catalog of TCR beta chain sequences. In a later analysis, V and J genes were assigned by comparing TCR nucleotide sequences against IMGT/GENE-DB human TR gene sequences. In a later analysis, CDR3 sequences and most-parsimonious VDJ recombination scenarios were assigned using the TCRdist pipeline. In a later analysis, each TCR beta chain was defined by its CDR3 amino acid sequence together with its V-gene family, and reads without a unique V-gene family were excluded. As a way to deal with suspected cross-contamination and a sequencing artifact, a later analysis dropped 500 to 700 nucleotide sequences that were highly shared and had low generation probability. In a later analysis, a clonal expansion index was calculated for each public chain from normalized within-repertoire ranks of inferred template counts. In a later analysis, generation probabilities were computed using a VDJ recombination model fitted to out-of-frame rearrangements, and the results were checked against IGoR. A later analysis scored TCR-TCR, TCR-HLA and TCR-CMV co-occurrence with hypergeometric tests, applying a repertoire-size bias correction to TCR pairs. In a later analysis, false discovery rates were estimated by permuting HLA or CMV assignments 20 times. In a later analysis, co-occurring TCRs were grouped using DBSCAN, with TCRdist sequence similarity added in when clustering inside HLA-allele-positive subsets. Repertoires with fewer than 30,000 or more than 120,000 public chains were left out of co-occurrence clustering, as were about five repertoires with anomalous nucleotide sharing. In its TCRdb copy, this immuneACCESS table keeps in-frame sequences only and misses some clones. Where compared with another copy, unresolved V genes explain less than half of these, and the others have no known cause. For V, J and clone size, that table is used; D and trimming come from the DNA. The sample table holds around 130,000 clones, of which 70% to 85% were seen once. The ten largest clones add up to over 1% of the sample.

Regarding this clone: Its antigen target is currently unknown. Per-nucleotide qualities are absent, and no much larger clonotype sits a single base away.

The cohort consisted of hundreds of healthy bone marrow donors. At the time of sampling, every cohort member was nominally healthy, though immune exposures that went unrecorded were likely present. The donor was CMV seronegative and was included in the group of 352 seronegative cohort members. Each donor provided a peripheral blood sample, and peripheral blood mononuclear cells were used for TCR beta sequencing. The Qiagen DNeasy Blood Extraction Kit was used to extract genomic DNA from the blood cell samples. The sequenced material came from PBMCs. This receptor was taken from a boy aged 5-17 years in good health and CMV-seronegative. The chain couples TRBV7-2 to TRBJ2-1, and 9 junctional nucleotides match TRBD2. The CDR3 has the sequence CASSFPRVLAGHNEQFF. DNA sequence: TGTGCCAGCAGCTTCCCCCGGGTACTAGCGGGTCACAATGAGCAGTTCTTC.